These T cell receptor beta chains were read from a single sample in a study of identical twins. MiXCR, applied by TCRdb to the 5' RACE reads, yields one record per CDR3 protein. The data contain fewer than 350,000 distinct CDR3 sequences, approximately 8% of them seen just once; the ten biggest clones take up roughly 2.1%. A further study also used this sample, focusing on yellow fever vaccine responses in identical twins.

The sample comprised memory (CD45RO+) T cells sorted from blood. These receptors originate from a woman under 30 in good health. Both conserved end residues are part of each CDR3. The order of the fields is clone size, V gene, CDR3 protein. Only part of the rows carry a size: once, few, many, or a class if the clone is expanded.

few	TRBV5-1	CASSPGTSGILGKTGELFF
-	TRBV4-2	CASSQSGVINYGYTF
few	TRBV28	CASRPLGASDEKLFF
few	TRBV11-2	CASSSPLAGGTYEQYF
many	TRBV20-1	CSARETSGRANEQFF
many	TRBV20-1	CSARTGNNQPQHF
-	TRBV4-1	CASSYRNTGDTQYF
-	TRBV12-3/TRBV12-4	CASSLRGDNSPLHF
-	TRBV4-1	CASSQGQGGAKNIQYF
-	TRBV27	CASSFSRGSGGYTF
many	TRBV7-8	CASSRAREGETQYF
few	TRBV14	CASSQDSGRILQYF
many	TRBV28	CASSLTSGRRYEQYF
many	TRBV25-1	CASSEGPRETQYF
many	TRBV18	CASSPRQGTSYNEQFF
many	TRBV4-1	CASSPHPVLTDTQYF
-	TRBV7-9	CASSSRGYSGGEQFF
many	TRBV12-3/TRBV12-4	CASSWGKDTEAFF
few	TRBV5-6	CASSWGREDHEQYF
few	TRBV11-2	CASSLDRGGWDEKLFF
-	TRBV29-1	CSVFGQPGSEAFF
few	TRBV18	CASSREAGRIGFF
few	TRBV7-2	CASSLLRVGYTF
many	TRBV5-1	CASSAVGNTEAFF
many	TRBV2	CATTWGGNTEAFF
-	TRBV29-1	CSVGLASSYNEQFF
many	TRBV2	CASSLNSPLHF
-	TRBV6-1	CASHNAGLDTEAFF
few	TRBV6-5	CASSYSRGRTEAFF
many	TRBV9	CASTRTANTEAFF
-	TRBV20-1	CSATGGNNEQFF
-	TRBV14	CASSLIHRVPGNTIYF
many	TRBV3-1	CASYGGASNEQFF
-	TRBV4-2	CASSQDVYGKNYGYTF
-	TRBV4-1	CASSQDLGWGTQYF
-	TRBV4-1	CASSHPTASNTGELFF
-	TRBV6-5	CASRGQGAIDEKLFF
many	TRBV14	CASSQAQRPYGYTF
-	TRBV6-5	CASSWAPYGGRETQYF
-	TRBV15	CATSSQGAILDQPQHF
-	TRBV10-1	CASSELAGNEQFF
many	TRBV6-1	CASSGLAGRNTGELFF
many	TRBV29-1	CSVENRGVSSYNEQFF
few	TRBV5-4	CASSASSGVLSYEQYF
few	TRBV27	CASSPSWASSSYEQYF
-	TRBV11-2	CASSLSQEAFF
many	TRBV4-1	CASSQDPEGYEQFF
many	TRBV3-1	CASSQVRTGSFYEQYF